This T cell receptor beta chain originates from a study of regulatory T cells in long-lasting Graves disease (dated by TCRdb to the early 2020s). Study-level background: Antithyroid drugs had been taken for less than 3 months by newly diagnosed Graves' disease patients. Patients with persistent Graves' disease were compared with patients with newly diagnosed Graves' disease using TCR sequencing and RNA sequencing of peripheral blood. The study took place in China and was registered as a clinical trial. A total of roughly 35 samples were covered by TCR sequencing, comprising some 13 persistent and around 20 newly diagnosed Graves' disease patients.

This specimen's time point label, per the study, means: newly diagnosed GD, antithyroid drugs for less than 3 months. For both TCR sequencing and RNA sequencing, RNA was extracted from PBMCs in TRIzol. Graves' disease was diagnosed according to American Thyroid Association guidelines. Patients for the study were recruited at an endocrinology department in Xi'an, China. Each patient gave 7 to 9.5 milliliters of peripheral blood, collected in an EDTA anticoagulant tube. Ficoll Paque Plus density gradient separation was used to isolate PBMCs, and no further T cell sorting was performed. An Agilent 2100 Bioanalyzer and agarose gel were used to check RNA quality, and a NanoDrop 2000 was used to measure RNA concentration. With respect to this clonotype: Its cognate antigen has yet to be identified. No base quality values were provided; no much bigger clone lies one nucleotide off.

Overall results and qualifications from the work: More public clonotypes were shared among persistent patients (under 3,000) than among newly diagnosed patients (966). Peripheral blood alone was examined, since thyroid tissue, which constituted the primary lesion, could not be accessed. As a limitation, the authors acknowledged that the small sample size may reduce accuracy. Persistent Graves' disease patients showed lower TCR Shannon entropy and fewer highly expanded clones than newly diagnosed patients, suggesting clonal expansion. TRBV28, TRBJ1-2 and TRBJ2-5 were preferentially used in persistent disease, while TRBV20-1 and TRBJ2-1 were favored in newly diagnosed disease. Sequencing and analysis were restricted to the TCR beta chain.

The library was built by means of multiplex PCR. The reads were generated on an Illumina HiSeq 4000. CDR3 regions were amplified by Arm-PCR with iRepertoire HTBI primers to construct TCR beta libraries. PCR products were gel purified before sequencing. In the paper's pipeline: Gene usage analysis of CDR3 amino acid clonotypes used the 60 to 80 TRBV and fewer than 15 TRBJ segments found across samples. COPE and FqMerger were used to merge the filtered high-quality paired reads into contigs. Contigs were aligned with BLAST to IMGT TRBV, TRBD and TRBJ reference genes, and CDR3 was defined per IMGT. Any clonotype with a frequency above 0.1% was classified as a highly expanded clone. Shannon entropy served as the measure of repertoire diversity, while the Gini coefficient captured V-J evenness. A clonotype was considered public if more than one individual shared it. Clones were called with MiXCR by TCRdb after fastp trimmed the public reads at Q25, and only in-frame beta chains were retained. Each entry is one CDR3 protein sequence, shown with its most common DNA and genes. These V and J calls rely on TCRdb rather than the paper's analysis. This sample comprises about 620,000 distinct CDR3 sequences, roughly 15% of them detected only once. The top ten clones comprise about 17% of the sample.

The CDR3, cysteine through phenylalanine, is 17 amino acids long. Only the CDR3 portion is preserved as DNA: 51 bases, with reading frame beginning at the first base. V sheds 0 bases and J sheds 6 bases, leaving 17 bases between their ends. CDR1 LGHNA and CDR2 YNFKEQ were looked up in the germline V gene. Another study also made use of these data, one on T cells in Graves' hyperthyroidism and ophthalmopathy. As noted in the second study: Stable Graves' hyperthyroidism was defined as no progression to ophthalmopathy during 18 months of follow-up. Hyperthyroidism patients were newly diagnosed, with disease duration under 2 months, and aged 18 to 65 years. Any patient with an uncontrolled infection, another autoimmune disease, pregnancy or lactation was excluded. Diagnoses relied on clinical symptoms, serum thyroxine and TRAb, thyroid ultrasound and orbital computed tomography. The first round of RT-PCR for the TCR CDR3 was performed with the HTBI primer set and the Qiagen OneStep RT-PCR kit. Most expanded thyroid clonotypes (frequency above 0.001) were also detected in blood, suggesting blood repertoires may reflect thyroid immune responses. Ophthalmopathy was separated from stable hyperthyroidism by a 13 V-J signature model, with around 90% sensitivity and 81% to 82% specificity obtained in cross-validation and 80%/75% obtained in testing. During validation, the model predicted progression to ophthalmopathy a median of around 7 months ahead of onset, with 60% to 71% sensitivity and 72.22% specificity. A discovery cohort of approximately 100 patients, approximately 44 with Graves' ophthalmopathy and about 58 with stable Graves' hyperthyroidism, was used to find distinguishing TCR V-J signatures. An independent validation cohort of under 20 hyperthyroidism patients and 17 patients who later progressed to ophthalmopathy tested prospective prediction of ophthalmopathy. For training and testing, the 80 to 100 patients in the discovery cohort were randomly divided in a 7:3 ratio. In more than 5 Graves' hyperthyroidism patients, the study also compared T-cell repertoires from thyroid tissue with T-cell repertoires from blood. After sampling, hyperthyroidism patients received methimazole starting at 30 mg daily, and ophthalmopathy patients received high-dose intravenous methylprednisolone. Libraries were constructed in a second round of multiplex PCR, after which size selection and purification were carried out. The libraries were sequenced on an Illumina HiSeq2000 using paired-end 100 bp reads. SOAPnuke was used to process the raw data, removing reads that contained adapters or uncalled bases, had a mean Phred below 15, or lacked an exact match to the constant primer or identifier. High-quality paired reads were merged using COPE v1.2.5, and each unique nucleotide sequence was defined as a clonotype. MiTCR v1.1 was used to align clonotypes to the IMGT TRBV, TRBD and TRBJ reference segments. Only V-J combinations with frequency above 0.0001, covering about 99% of repertoires, were analysed. A TCS score was defined as the ratio between F50 (clonal expansion) and ExV (chaos), using BLOSUM62-based TCRdist between CDR3 peptides within each V-J. Welch's t-statistics and random forest reduced just over 500 V-J features to roughly 13, which were used in a naive Bayes classifier (R e1071). No statistical method was used to set the sample size in advance, and investigators knew the group allocation. TCR Vbeta CDR3 sequencing of approximately 140 peripheral blood samples (under 45 ophthalmopathy, 75 to 85 hyperthyroidism and some 17 progressor patients) is reported in the paper.

The chain is made from TRBV4-2 and TRBJ2-2; the D gene is perhaps TRBD1, on 5 matching bases. Sample: peripheral blood mononuclear cells (PBMCs), taken at new diagnosis, from a patient treated with antithyroid drugs. This clonotype was obtained from a woman aged 30 to 39 with Graves disease. Donor details come from another sample of the same person, matched by shared clones. Here is the DNA: TGTGCCAGCAGCCAAGATGTGGCAGGGATATTGGCCGGGGAGCTGTTTTTT. Its protein product is CASSQDVAGILAGELFF.